Shown below are 19 T cell receptor beta chains from a single sample sequenced in a study of shared clonotypes between healthy human individuals. Sequencing was performed with immunoSEQ multiplex PCR; in TCRdb, only in-frame clones are kept and a portion is missing. The sample has 470,000 or so clones, over 75% seen once. Sequenced input: PBMCs. The receptors originated from a middle-aged woman in good health. Some clones in this sample may be carry-over from other donors' samples.

This clone has just one count. This chain joins TRBV9 and TRBJ2-1, with 11 bases fitting TRBD2. V lost 3 bases and J lost 4; bases outside the gene matches: 6. CDR3 size: 16 residues. From germline, CDR1 is SGDLS and CDR2 YYNGEE. The CDR3, as DNA: TGTGCCAGCAGCGACGAGGGACTAGCGGTTTACAATGAGCAGTTCTTC. This sequence encodes CASSDEGLAVYNEQFF.

J is TRBJ2-1 and V is TRBV18; TRBD1 aligns across 9 bases. The CDR3 runs to 15 residues. Per germline, CDR1 KGHSH and CDR2 LQKENI. J lost 2 bases, V lost 2 bases, and 1 base had no gene match. CDR3 loop: CASSPGTGTYNEQFF. Here the CDR3 DNA reads TGTGCCAGCTCACCAGGGACAGGGACCTACAATGAGCAGTTCTTC.

V gene TRBV7-8 combines with J gene TRBJ2-5; D possibly corresponds to TRBD1 (6 bases). V was shortened by 1 base and J by 3 bases, with 6 bases between the two germline ends. CDR1 and CDR2 (germline): SGHVS, FQNEAQ. CDR3 length equals 13 residues. The CDR3 DNA follows: TGTGCCAGCAGCTTAGACAGGGAAGAGACCCAGTACTTC. Its protein is CASSLDREETQYF.

This clone has a handful of counts. This rearrangement joins TRBV19 to TRBJ1-1; D is possibly TRBD1 (6 bases). From germline, CDR1 is LNHDA and CDR2 SQIVND (reference sequence). Trimming shortened V by 5 bases and J by 4 bases, and 11 bases separated the two germline ends. The CDR3 is made up of 13 amino acids. This CDR3 is CASSEGQPTEAFF. CDR3 nucleotides: TGTGCCAGTAGTGAAGGACAGCCCACTGAAGCTTTCTTT.

By proportion, this clone is medium-sized. Other nucleotide sequences in the sample specify the same CDR3. V and J are TRBV10-3 and TRBJ1-5; perhaps TRBD1 as D (6 bases). The CDR3 covers 13 residues. Germline lookup yields CDR1 ENHRY and CDR2 SYGVKD. The germline V and J ends were trimmed by 6 bases and 3 bases, with 9 bases remaining between them. The CDR3 DNA reads TGTGCCATCAGCCGGGACAACAATCAGCCCCAGCATTTT. This codes for CAISRDNNQPQHF.

V usage is TRBV6-5 and J usage is TRBJ2-1, with TRBD2 identical over 10 bases. Germline V CDR1 and CDR2: MNHEY, SVGAGI. Trimming cost V 7 bases and J 7 bases; bases outside gene matches: 10. The CDR3 has 15 amino acids. CDR3 DNA sequence: TGTGCCAGCACCGGGACTAGCGTGGGTAAAAATGAGCAGTTCTTC. Encoded protein: CASTGTSVGKNEQFF.

The CDR3, as DNA: TGCGCCAGCAGCTTGGGCAGGGGCCGCTCTGGGGCCAACGTCCTGACTTTC. The encoded protein is CASSLGRGRSGANVLTF. The rearrangement links TRBV5-1 to TRBJ2-6; D possibly corresponds to TRBD1 (6 bases). Germline-derived CDR1 and CDR2 are SGHRS and YFSETQ. V lost 0 bases and J lost 0, with 10 bases in between. The CDR3 runs to 17 residues.

This clone was seen a single time. The chain carries TRBV7-2 and TRBJ1-5, with no clear D. Per the germline V gene, CDR1 is SGHTA and CDR2 is FQGNSA. This CDR3 is built from 14 residues. V was clipped by 3 bases and J by 0 bases, with 6 bases between them. In DNA form, the CDR3 reads TGTGCCAGCAGCTTCACCTATAGCAATCAGCCCCAGCATTTT. This sequence encodes CASSFTYSNQPQHF.

The genes are TRBV28 and TRBJ2-1; D is perhaps TRBD2 (5 bases). This CDR3 spans 14 amino acids. The V end lost 2 bases, the J end lost 9 bases, and 14 bases lay between the germline ends. Germline values: CDR1 MDHEN, CDR2 SYDVKM. CDR3 sequence: CASSLGGSVTEQFF. The CDR3 coding sequence is TGTGCCAGCAGTTTAGGCGGGTCTGTCACTGAGCAGTTCTTC.

The chain couples TRBV28 to TRBJ1-1, with a weak D call TRBD1 (6 bases). Trimming took off 7 bases at V and 1 base at J, with 10 bases between the two ends. The CDR3 totals 13 residues. Per the germline V gene, CDR1 is MDHEN and CDR2 is SYDVKM. As DNA, the CDR3 is TGTGCCAGCATTAGGGGGGGGAACACTGAAGCTTTCTTT. Translating it yields CASIRGGNTEAFF.

J is TRBJ1-1 and V is TRBV2; D might be TRBD1 (6 bases). CDR1 is SNHLY and CDR2 is FYNNEI in the germline V gene. The ends were cut back, 2 bases at V and 1 base at J, with 8 bases in the middle. This CDR3 region has 14 residues. CDR3 sequence (DNA): TGTGCCAGCAGTGAACAGGGGCGGAACACTGAAGCTTTCTTT. Translating it yields CASSEQGRNTEAFF.

The chain recombines TRBV2 with TRBJ1-5, with no clear D. This CDR3 has 15 residues. Germline V gives CDR1 SNHLY, CDR2 FYNNEI. With 1 base removed from V and 0 bases from J, the gap between germline ends came to 7 bases. The CDR3 region is CASSEDHYSNQPQHF. CDR3 sequence (DNA): TGTGCCAGCAGTGAAGATCATTATAGCAATCAGCCCCAGCATTTT. The entire variable domain, with the rest obtained from reference TRBV2 and TRBJ1-5, is as follows: EPEVTQTPSHQVTQMGQEVILRCVPISNHLYFYWYRQILGQKVEFLVSFYNNEISEKSEIFDDQFSVERPDGSNFTLKIRSTKLEDSAMYFCASSEDHYSNQPQHFGDGTRLSIL.

This clone showed up just a few times. This is likely an artifact of a read error, given a far larger clone one base away. As DNA, the CDR3 is TGTGCCAGCAGCAAAGTTGACAACACTGGAGCTTTCTTT. This encodes CASSKVDNTGAFF. The rearrangement uses TRBV21-1 and TRBJ1-1; TRBD1, the table's D call, lacks a check against the DNA. TRBV21-1 has pseudogene status. The CDR3 loop spans 13 amino acids.

This chain links TRBV4-1 with TRBJ1-2; TRBD1 might be the D (6 bases). This CDR3 has 15 amino acids. The germline V gene encodes CDR1 MGHRA and CDR2 YSYEKL. Trimming left V 3 bases short and J 10 bases short, with 21 bases between. DNA of the CDR3: TGCGCCAGCAGCCAGGGCACCGGGACAACCAGGGACTACACCTTC. Translation: CASSQGTGTTRDYTF.

The chain uses TRBV7-2 and TRBJ2-7; TRBD1 aligns across 8 bases. The CDR3 loop spans 15 amino acids. Per the germline V gene, CDR1 is SGHTA and CDR2 is FQGNSA. V was clipped by 1 base and J by 3 bases; unmatched bases: 5. This CDR3 reads CASSLGQGTFYEQYF. The DNA of the CDR3 is TGTGCCAGCAGCTTAGGACAGGGGACTTTCTACGAGCAGTACTTC.

J is TRBJ1-1 and V is TRBV2; TRBD1 is a possible D gene (6 bases). The CDR3 spans 13 residues. Trimming removed 3 bases from V and 4 bases from J, with 9 bases in between. Germline CDR1 SNHLY, CDR2 FYNNEI. CDR3 amino acids: CASSDGTLTEAFF. CDR3 sequence (DNA): TGTGCCAGCAGTGATGGGACACTCACTGAAGCTTTCTTT.

J is TRBJ2-3 and V is TRBV19, with D perhaps TRBD2 (6 bases). The germline gives CDR1 LNHDA, CDR2 SQIVND (reference sequence). The CDR3 runs 16 residues. Deletions cut 5 bases from V and 2 bases from J, with 17 bases between. The CDR3 nucleotides are TGTGCCAGTAGTGGGAGGCCCGACTTACCCACAGATACGCAGTATTTT. Its translation: CASSGRPDLPTDTQYF. The full variable domain, completed using reference TRBV19 and TRBJ2-3, is DGGITQSPKYLFRKEGQNVTLSCEQNLNHDAMYWYRQDPGQGLRLIYYSQIVNDFQKGDIAEGYSVSREKKESFPLTVTSAQKNPTAFYLCASSGRPDLPTDTQYFGPGTRLTVL.

V gene TRBV5-1 combines with J gene TRBJ2-5, with TRBD2 matching over 13 bases. J gave up 7 bases and V 4 bases, and 10 bases lay outside the gene matches. The germline V gene has CDR1 SGHRS and CDR2 YFSETQ. CDR3 size: 16 residues. The CDR3 coding sequence is TGCGCCAGCAGCCGAGGACTAGCGGGAGTTCGGGGGACCCAGTACTTC. Its protein product is CASSRGLAGVRGTQYF.

In nucleotides, the CDR3 is TGTGCCAGCGGGACGAACACCGGGGAGCTGTTTTTT. Protein sequence: CASGTNTGELFF. V usage is TRBV6-5 and J usage is TRBJ2-2, with D unclear. The CDR3 covers 12 residues. The germline gives CDR1 MNHEY, CDR2 SVGAGI. V was clipped by 8 bases and J by 0 bases, with 4 bases between them.